Described below is a single TCR beta chain sequence and its context. Its matching antigen is unknown. People whose metastatic non-small-cell lung cancer was chemo-refractory got focal radiation along with CTLA-4 blockade by ipilimumab. Profiled with immunoSEQ multiplex PCR; TCRdb holds only in-frame clones, not every one. The sample lists roughly 85,000 clones, about 87% occurring once. V shed 4 bases, J shed 7 bases, and the junction held 10 bases outside the gene matches. The CDR3 loop spans 14 amino acids. Germline values: CDR1 SGHKS, CDR2 YYEKEE (reference sequence). The data originate from a study of radiotherapy plus CTLA-4 blockade in lung cancer. As for the study in general: Patients showed objective responses in 15% to 20% of cases, and disease control was achieved by about 31%.

Notes on the study in general: Following radiotherapy plus ipilimumab, tumor-derived TCR clones expanded in the blood.

V usage is TRBV5-5 and J usage is TRBJ2-5; 7 positions match TRBD1. This clonotype originated in a human donor with non-small cell lung cancer that progressed on radiotherapy plus ipilimumab. The sequencing here drew on peripheral blood, taken from a patient treated with radiotherapy plus ipilimumab. The CDR3: CASSGDSSSGTQYF. The CDR3 nucleotides are TGTGCCAGCAGCGGGGACAGCTCTTCGGGGACCCAGTACTTC.